This T cell receptor (beta chain) was recovered during a study of chemoradiotherapy in HPV16-positive cancers. Across the whole study: A couple of HPV16-positive patients' cells yielded candidate HPV-specific clones and common motifs. Study outcomes and limitations: Candidate HPV-specific clones and E7-related TCR motifs grew in tumor during treatment.

Sequenced by immunoSEQ multiplex PCR; TCRdb stores in-frame clones only, minus some. The table has roughly 6,800 clones, 71% seen once. Over chemoradiotherapy, repertoires were sampled more than once. In regard to this clone: The antigen is not known.

Trimming took 2 bases from V and 4 from J; bases not matched to a gene: 7. The CDR3 spans 16 residues. The germline gives CDR1 SGHKS, CDR2 YYEKEE (reference sequence). The specimen comprised tumor tissue, sampled from a patient who underwent chemoradiotherapy. The sequence came from a human donor with HPV-associated anogenital cancer. V gene TRBV5-5 combines with J gene TRBJ1-3; 9 bases are a match to TRBD1. The CDR3 here is CASSFLSGQGGNTIYF. The CDR3 region has the DNA TGTGCCAGCAGCTTCCTAAGCGGACAGGGGGGAAACACCATATATTTT.